These 27 T cell receptor beta chains originate from one sample sequenced in a study of T cell repertoires in cytomegalovirus infection. One entry per CDR3 protein results from TCRdb running MiXCR on the reads. The data contain around 770,000 distinct CDR3 sequences, just under 30% of them seen just once; the ten biggest clones take up less than 15%. These receptors have no known antigen. The sample in question was cultured CD8+ T cells from PBMCs, obtained from culture after CMV antigen stimulation. These receptors all come from a human donor in good health (CMV status not recorded). Some clones in this sample may be carry-over from other donors' samples.

The sample holds a few counts of this clonotype. The V and J genes are TRBV7-9 and TRBJ2-1, with TRBD2 as a possible D gene (7 bases). This CDR3 has 14 amino acids. Germline assignment: CDR1 SEHNR and CDR2 FQNEAQ (reference sequence). Trimming stripped 7 bases from V and 4 bases from J, with 14 bases between. CDR3 DNA: TGTGCCAGCAACGACCGGGGGGCTTACAATGAGCAGTTCTTC. This translates into CASNDRGAYNEQFF.

This clonotype came up many times. The chain recombines TRBV25-1 with TRBJ1-1, with D possibly TRBD1 on 6 matching bases. The CDR3 runs to 16 residues. V was cut by 3 bases and J by 2 bases, with 16 bases left in between. Germline V gene lookup returns CDR1 MGHDK and CDR2 SYGVNS. The CDR3 loop reads CASSDPLRQENTEAFF. Written as DNA, the CDR3 is TGTGCCAGCAGTGACCCCCTAAGACAGGAAAACACTGAAGCTTTCTTT.

This clonotype was recorded a few times. The rearrangement uses TRBV4-1 and TRBJ1-4; a weak D match, TRBD1 (5 bases). The CDR3 is made up of 15 amino acids. Germline CDR1 MGHRA, CDR2 YSYEKL. V lost 7 bases to trimming and J lost 8 bases, with 20 bases between them. In nucleotides, the CDR3 is TGCGCCAGCACCACGAGAAGGCAGGGAAACGAAAAACTGTTTTTT. Translated, it gives CASTTRRQGNEKLFF.

This clonotype was counted many times. The genes are TRBV6-2 or TRBV6-3 and TRBJ2-2; TRBD1 matches at 11 bases. The CDR3 spans 16 residues. In germline, CDR1 is MNHEY, CDR2 SVGEGT. V was pared by 5 bases and J by 4 bases, with 6 bases of the junction left unmatched. The CDR3 DNA is TGTGCCAGCAGTAAATGGACAGGGGGCATCACCGGGGAGCTGTTTTTT. Translation gives CASSKWTGGITGELFF.

This clonotype was observed a handful of times. The chain couples TRBV7-8 to TRBJ2-1; 8 nucleotides line up with TRBD1. V was pared by 7 bases and J by 8 bases, with 4 bases of the junction left unmatched. Germline values: CDR1 SGHVS, CDR2 FQNEAQ. The CDR3 is 12 amino acids. The CDR3 region has the DNA TGTGCCAGCATCCCAGGGGGCGATGAGCAGTTCTTC. It yields the protein CASIPGGDEQFF.

This clonotype has just a few counts. This chain uses TRBV11-2 with TRBJ1-6; 7 bases agree with TRBD1. The CDR3 has 14 amino acids. Trimming cost V 1 base and J 13 bases; bases outside gene matches: 7. Germline CDR1 is SGHAT and CDR2 is FQNNGV. In DNA form, the CDR3 reads TGTGCCAGCAGCTTAGGGGCACAGGGGTTCCCCCTCCACTTT. Translation: CASSLGAQGFPLHF.

The chain combines TRBV27 with TRBJ1-4; D gene ambiguous. The CDR3 runs to 14 residues. Germline CDR1 reads MNHEY; CDR2 reads SMNVEV (reference sequence). The V and J ends lost 0 bases and 5 bases respectively, with 7 bases between them. The DNA of the CDR3 is TGTGCCAGCAGTTTATCTCTCGAAAATGAAAAACTGTTTTTT. Residues: CASSLSLENEKLFF.

The rearrangement uses TRBV6-5 and TRBJ2-1; D is unclear. This CDR3 contains 13 residues. Trimming took off 1 base at V and 5 bases at J, with 6 bases between the two ends. Per germline, CDR1 MNHEY and CDR2 SVGAGI. The CDR3 DNA reads TGTGCCAGCAGTTACTTAGGAGACAATGAGCAGTTCTTC. As protein: CASSYLGDNEQFF.

The chain employs TRBV10-3 and TRBJ1-2; tentative D call: TRBD1 (5 bases). Germline V lookup: CDR1 ENHRY, CDR2 SYGVKD. The CDR3 is 14 residues long. Trimming took 7 bases from V and 0 from J, leaving 12 bases between them. Here the CDR3 reads CAIKPTEANYGYTF. CDR3 DNA: TGTGCCATCAAGCCGACAGAAGCTAACTATGGCTACACCTTC.

For this clonotype: Since a much larger clone is just one base distant, this may be a read error. The chain is built from TRBV12-3 or TRBV12-4 and TRBJ2-1; maybe TRBD1 (6 bases). The CDR3 has 15 residues. The CDR3 DNA sequence: TGTGTCAGCAGAAACAGGGATTCCTCCTACAATGAGCAGTTCTTC. This encodes CVSRNRDSSYNEQFF.

In its sample, this clonotype was seen many times. The CDR3 DNA reads TGTGCCAGCAGCTTAAGGCTTCAGGAGGATGGCTACACCTTC. Encoded protein: CASSLRLQEDGYTF. The chain is built from TRBV7-9 and TRBJ1-2; D ambiguous. The CDR3 loop spans 14 amino acids. The V end was cut by 2 bases, the J end by 6 bases, with 13 bases between. The V gene's germline CDR1 is SEHNR and CDR2 FQNEAQ (reference sequence).

This clonotype was found many times. The rearrangement uses TRBV6-1 and TRBJ2-1, with 12 bases matching TRBD1. Germline V gene lookup returns CDR1 MNHNS and CDR2 SASEGT. The CDR3 has 15 amino acids. With 6 bases clipped from V and 8 bases from J, the junction kept 8 bases outside the gene matches. CDR3: CASSPGTGGMDEQFF. CDR3 DNA sequence: TGTGCCAGCAGCCCCGGGACAGGGGGCATGGATGAGCAGTTCTTC.

V gene TRBV5-1 combines with J gene TRBJ2-1; 7 nucleotides match TRBD1. Germline CDR1 is SGHRS and CDR2 is YFSETQ. After removal of 2 bases from V and 10 bases from J, the junction contained 12 bases not matched to a gene. This CDR3 region has 15 residues. CDR3 amino acids: CASSFQDRGQVEQFF. In DNA, the CDR3 is TGCGCCAGCAGCTTCCAAGACCGAGGACAGGTAGAGCAGTTCTTC.

The chain carries TRBV20-1 and TRBJ2-7, with D perhaps TRBD1 or TRBD2 (5 bases each). V was pared by 4 bases and J by 6 bases, with 19 bases between. The CDR3 sequence is 14 residues long. The V gene's germline CDR1 is DFQATT and CDR2 SNEGSKA (reference sequence). Here the CDR3 DNA reads TGCAGTGCTACTGAGGGGCCTCGACTACCCGAGCAGTACTTC. Translation: CSATEGPRLPEQYF.

This clonotype was counted ten times or more. The rearrangement links TRBV7-9 to TRBJ2-1, with TRBD2 matching 7 bases. Germline V gene data show CDR1 as SEHNR and CDR2 as FQNEAQ (reference sequence). The CDR3 length is 15 residues. Trimming at V came to 1 base and at J to 6 bases, leaving 6 bases not matched to a gene. The CDR3 is CASSLESSGSNEQFF. DNA for the CDR3: TGTGCCAGCAGCTTAGAGTCTAGCGGTTCCAATGAGCAGTTCTTC.

This clonotype has only a few counts. V and J are TRBV14 and TRBJ2-2; 8 nucleotides match TRBD1. Germline lookup yields CDR1 SGHDN and CDR2 FVKESK. The length of the CDR3 is 15 residues. The ends lost 10 bases at V and 2 bases at J; junction bases unmatched: 9. CDR3 nucleotide sequence: TGTGCCACCCACCCTGGGACAGGCAACACCGGGGAGCTGTTTTTT. Residues: CATHPGTGNTGELFF.

This clonotype was seen a handful of times. This rearrangement joins TRBV9 to TRBJ1-1; D unclear. The CDR3 length is 12 residues. Germline CDR1 is SGDLS and CDR2 is YYNGEE. V was clipped by 0 bases and J by 3 bases, with 3 bases between them. The CDR3 nucleotides read TGTGCCAGCAGCGTAGTAGACACTGAAGCTTTCTTT. This gives the protein CASSVVDTEAFF.

In this sample, this clonotype turned up many times. This sequence joins TRBV10-3 and TRBJ2-5; the match to TRBD2 covers 9 bases. The CDR3 spans 16 residues. Per the germline V gene, CDR1 is ENHRY and CDR2 is SYGVKD. Losses at the gene ends were 4 bases for V and 5 bases for J; bases not matched to a gene: 11. The CDR3 bases are TGTGCCATCAGTGTAGGGGCTAGCGGGACTGGTGAGACCCAGTACTTC. This codes for CAISVGASGTGETQYF.

This rearrangement joins TRBV4-1 to TRBJ1-2; D remains ambiguous. Trimming stripped 1 base from V and 3 bases from J, with 12 bases between. This CDR3 is 15 amino acids long. Germline V gene sequence: CDR1 MGHRA, CDR2 YSYEKL. Here the CDR3 reads CASSQVWQTDYGYTF. The CDR3 nucleotides are TGCGCCAGCAGCCAAGTCTGGCAGACGGACTATGGCTACACCTTC.

Ten or more counts support this clonotype. An end of the junction does not agree with germline; a read error may underlie this. The chain uses TRBV4-1 and TRBJ2-6; D might be TRBD2 (5 bases). Germline CDR1 reads MGHRA; CDR2 reads YSYEKL. The CDR3 loop spans 14 amino acids. The CDR3 reads CASRQGSGANVLTF. In DNA form, the CDR3 reads TGCGCCAGCAGGCAAGGGAGTGGGGCCAACGTCCTGACTTTC.

This clonotype came up a few times. The CDR3 here is CASSEPWAGHTDTQYF. The CDR3 region has the DNA TGTGCCAGCAGTGAACCTTGGGCGGGACACACAGATACGCAGTATTTT. V gene TRBV6-1 combines with J gene TRBJ2-3; tentatively, D is TRBD1 or TRBD2 (6 bases each). V dropped 2 bases and J dropped 2 bases, with 14 bases sitting between them. Germline CDR1 and CDR2: MNHNS and SASEGT. The CDR3 totals 16 residues.

The sample holds a few counts of this clonotype. This chain links TRBV6-6 with TRBJ1-5; 8 bases agree with TRBD1. CDR1 and CDR2 from the germline V gene are MNHNY and SVGAGI (reference sequence). Losses at the gene ends were 1 base for V and 5 bases for J; bases not matched to a gene: 7. The CDR3 loop spans 16 amino acids. The CDR3 DNA reads TGTGCCAGCAGTTACTTGACAGGGGAAGTGGATCAGCCCCAGCATTTT. Translated: CASSYLTGEVDQPQHF.

The V gene is TRBV27, the J gene TRBJ1-3; a weak D match, TRBD1 (5 bases). The V end was cut by 8 bases, the J end by 10 bases, with 15 bases between. The CDR3 is made up of 12 amino acids. Germline CDR1 is MNHEY and CDR2 is SMNVEV (reference sequence). The CDR3 nucleotides are TGTGCCAGCGGCCCTGGGGGAAGGACCATATATTTT. Translated, it gives CASGPGGRTIYF.

This clonotype was observed many times. The gene calls are TRBV7-9 and TRBJ1-4; maybe TRBD1 (5 bases). The CDR3 length is 16 residues. CDR1 and CDR2 from the germline V gene are SEHNR and FQNEAQ (reference sequence). V shed 5 bases and J shed 0 bases, with 13 bases lying between them. CDR3 in amino acids: CASSTPDTSTNEKLFF. CDR3 DNA sequence: TGTGCCAGCAGCACCCCGGACACCTCAACTAATGAAAAACTGTTTTTT.

This clonotype has a handful of counts. The J gene is TRBJ1-1, the V gene TRBV6-1; possible D gene TRBD1, 5 bases. From germline, CDR1 is MNHNS and CDR2 SASEGT. The CDR3 is 17 residues long. Between the trimmed V and J ends, which lost 0 bases and 1 base, there was a span of 15 bases. CDR3 DNA: TGTGCCAGCAGTGAAGCGCTCTGGGGGGGACCGAACACTGAAGCTTTCTTT. Translated, it gives CASSEALWGGPNTEAFF.

Ten or more counts support this clonotype. The chain links TRBV7-6 to TRBJ2-3, with D possibly TRBD2 on 7 matching bases. The CDR3 length is 15 residues. V gave up 3 bases and J gave up 5 bases, with 15 bases separating them. CDR1 and CDR2 from the germline V gene are SGHVS and FNYEAQ. DNA of the CDR3: TGTGCCAGCAGCTTCGGGTGGGGGGGCAAAGATACGCAGTATTTT. Encoded protein: CASSFGWGGKDTQYF.

The chain joins TRBV27 to TRBJ1-6, with D hard to call. Trimming took off 6 bases at V and 7 bases at J, with 7 bases between the two ends. The CDR3 has 12 residues. Germline CDR1 reads MNHEY; CDR2 reads SMNVEV (reference sequence). The CDR3 loop reads CASRMGNSPLHF. The CDR3 DNA reads TGTGCCAGCAGGATGGGGAATTCACCCCTCCACTTT.